This record looks at one T cell receptor (beta chain) sequence and its context. This sample is part of a study of regulatory T cells in long-lasting Graves disease. The authors built TCR beta libraries using iRepertoire HTBI primers and Arm-PCR of CDR3 regions. MiXCR was run by TCRdb on the multiplex PCR reads, yielding one entry per CDR3 protein. In the table there are hundreds of thousands of distinct CDR3 sequences, 15% to 18% of which are singletons. V lost 6 bases and J 2 bases, leaving 20 bases between the germline ends. The CDR3 consists of 18 residues. CDR1 and CDR2 (germline): MNHNS, SASEGT. The time point is: newly diagnosed GD, antithyroid drugs for less than 3 months. Extracted PBMC RNA gave rise to the TCR library.

The sequences come from peripheral blood mononuclear cells (PBMCs), collected at new diagnosis, from a patient treated with antithyroid drugs. The chain has TRBV6-1 and TRBJ2-6; D is possibly TRBD1 (5 bases). This receptor was taken from a female donor with Graves disease. The CDR3 DNA follows: TGTGCCAGCAGGGTTAGATCCGCAGGGCTAACTGGGGCCAACGTCCTGACTTTC. Its protein is CASRVRSAGLTGANVLTF.